This T cell receptor beta chain originates from a study of T-cell reconstitution after alpha-beta-depleted transplantation in children. The study, taken as a whole, reports: The authors attributed T-cell counts and diversity one year after transplant mostly to newly produced T cells. Two months or so post-transplant, alpha-beta T cells reportedly derived from several hundred expanded graft clones. Diversity of TCRbeta at day 60 was high in some patients, arising from surviving recipient T cells and thymic progenitors.

In its sample, this clonotype was seen many times. Its cognate antigen is unknown. CDR1 and CDR2 (germline): MNHNS, SASEGT. Trimming cost V 6 bases and J 0 bases, with 9 bases left between them. This CDR3 has 15 amino acids. The authors prepared the TCRbeta library with unique molecular identifiers. From the PCR reads, TCRdb called clonotypes with MiXCR, one entry per CDR3 protein. This sample has around 270,000 distinct CDR3 sequences, with roughly 9.1% found just once. The rearrangement joins TRBV6-1 to TRBJ2-6; D is ambiguous. The sample was PBMCs, taken before TCRalphabeta/CD19-depleted stem cell transplant. This TCR was sampled from a boy in the first two years of life with acute myeloid leukemia, due to receive a stem cell transplant. The CDR3 DNA reads as TGTGCCAGCAGATTGTTCGGCTCTGGGGCCAACGTCCTGACTTTC. It encodes CASRLFGSGANVLTF.